Below are 26 T cell receptor beta chains sequenced from a single sample in a study of shared clonotypes between healthy human individuals. Only in-frame clones appear in the TCRdb table, and some are missing; sequencing was by immunoSEQ multiplex PCR. The sample includes about 1.4 million clones, roughly 96% of them seen just once. The specimen sequenced was naive CD4+ T cells sorted from blood. Documented subset: CD45RA+ positively selected. The receptors derive from a man aged 25 to 45 in good health.

The chain combines TRBV2 with TRBJ1-5; 7 bases map to TRBD1. The CDR3 spans 16 residues. The ends lost 7 bases at V and 2 bases at J; junction bases unmatched: 11. Germline-derived CDR1 and CDR2 are SNHLY and FYNNEI. CDR3 amino acids: CASNDRDGLGNQPQHF. CDR3 coding DNA: TGTGCCAGCAACGACAGGGATGGGTTAGGCAATCAGCCCCAGCATTTT.

V and J are TRBV19 and TRBJ1-1; TRBD1 matches at 8 bases. Germline-derived CDR1 and CDR2 are LNHDA and SQIVND (reference sequence). The CDR3 is 16 amino acids. V was clipped by 6 bases and J by 1 base; unmatched bases: 10. This CDR3 is CASRIVRGRGNTEAFF. The CDR3 nucleotides are TGTGCCAGTAGGATCGTCAGGGGGCGAGGGAACACTGAAGCTTTCTTT. Together with reference TRBV19 and TRBJ1-1, the CDR3 gives the full variable domain: DGGITQSPKYLFRKEGQNVTLSCEQNLNHDAMYWYRQDPGQGLRLIYYSQIVNDFQKGDIAEGYSVSREKKESFPLTVTSAQKNPTAFYLCASRIVRGRGNTEAFFGQGTRLTVV.

The chain has TRBV10-2 and TRBJ1-1; TRBD1 matches at 7 bases. Per the germline V gene, CDR1 is WSHSY and CDR2 is SAAADI. The CDR3 length is 19 residues. Unmatched junction bases numbered 16, after V lost 2 bases and J lost 1 base. CDR3 amino acids: CASSEGGASEGAANTEAFF. CDR3 in DNA: TGCGCCAGCAGTGAGGGAGGGGCCTCGGAGGGGGCAGCGAACACTGAAGCTTTCTTT.

The chain couples TRBV9 to TRBJ2-7; 8 bases agree with TRBD2. V was clipped by 4 bases and J by 2 bases; unmatched bases: 14. This CDR3 has 17 residues. The V gene's germline CDR1 is SGDLS and CDR2 YYNGEE. CDR3 sequence (DNA): TGTGCCAGCAGCCAGAGTAGCGGGACTACCTTAGCCTACGAGCAGTACTTC. Translating it yields CASSQSSGTTLAYEQYF.

V gene TRBV7-6 combines with J gene TRBJ2-1; D remains ambiguous. CDR3 size: 15 residues. Trimming shortened V by 5 bases and J by 0 bases, and 11 bases separated the two germline ends. Germline V gene data show CDR1 as SGHVS and CDR2 as FNYEAQ. CDR3 sequence (DNA): TGTGCCAGCAGCGCCACAGCGAGCTCCTACAATGAGCAGTTCTTC. This sequence encodes CASSATASSYNEQFF. The entire variable domain, with the rest obtained from reference TRBV7-6 and TRBJ2-1, is as follows: GAGVSQSPRYKVTKRGQDVALRCDPISGHVSLYWYRQALGQGPEFLTYFNYEAQQDKSGLPNDRFSAERPEGSISTLTIQRTEQRDSAMYRCASSATASSYNEQFFGPGTRLTVL.

This clone was observed once. The V gene is TRBV19, the J gene TRBJ2-1; D gene ambiguous. Germline lookup yields CDR1 LNHDA and CDR2 SQIVND (reference sequence). Trimming removed 3 bases at V and 6 bases at J, with 18 bases between. The CDR3 loop spans 16 amino acids. The CDR3 region is CASSIRSATKGNEQFF. CDR3 DNA sequence: TGTGCCAGTAGTATTAGGTCAGCTACAAAGGGCAATGAGCAGTTCTTC. Filled out from reference TRBV19 and TRBJ2-1, the complete variable domain reads DGGITQSPKYLFRKEGQNVTLSCEQNLNHDAMYWYRQDPGQGLRLIYYSQIVNDFQKGDIAEGYSVSREKKESFPLTVTSAQKNPTAFYLCASSIRSATKGNEQFFGPGTRLTVL.

The chain has TRBV7-9 and TRBJ1-2; no reliable D call. CDR3 length: 15 amino acids. CDR1 is SEHNR and CDR2 is FQNEAQ in the germline V gene (reference sequence). V dropped 2 bases and J dropped 2 bases, with 12 bases sitting between them. The CDR3 DNA is TGTGCCAGCAGCTTAACTGTTGGCAGGAACTATGGCTACACCTTC. Translated, it gives CASSLTVGRNYGYTF.

In the case of this clone: Other DNA sequences of this sample code for an identical CDR3. The chain combines TRBV6-5 with TRBJ2-2; D unclear. The V gene lost 6 bases and the J gene lost 2 bases, with 1 base spanning the gap. The CDR3 is 11 amino acids. CDR1 and CDR2 (germline): MNHEY, SVGAGI. The CDR3 DNA follows: TGTGCCAGCAGAAACACCGGGGAGCTGTTTTTT. Translated, it gives CASRNTGELFF.

The gene calls are TRBV9 and TRBJ2-5; 10 nucleotides match TRBD1. CDR3 size: 17 residues. J lost 2 bases, V lost 2 bases, and 9 bases had no gene match. CDR1 is SGDLS and CDR2 is YYNGEE in the germline V gene. CDR3 residues: CASSVGDRGLGQETQYF. The CDR3, as DNA: TGTGCCAGCAGCGTGGGGGACAGGGGACTTGGGCAAGAGACCCAGTACTTC.

The rearrangement joins TRBV6-6 to TRBJ1-1; no definite D call. The CDR3 consists of 13 residues. The germline gives CDR1 MNHNY, CDR2 SVGAGI (reference sequence). Trimming pared 10 bases from V and 7 bases from J, leaving 19 bases between. The CDR3 DNA follows: TGTGCCACCCAGGTCCAAGTGGGAATTGAAGCTTTCTTT. Amino acids: CATQVQVGIEAFF.

The chain has TRBV19 and TRBJ1-1; D is unclear. The V end lost 8 bases, the J end lost 3 bases, and 16 bases lay between the germline ends. The CDR3 is 14 residues long. CDR1 LNHDA and CDR2 SQIVND come from the germline V gene (reference sequence). CDR3 bases: TGTGCCAGTTGGGCTCGCGAGAAGTACACTGAAGCTTTCTTT. Amino acids: CASWAREKYTEAFF.

This chain joins TRBV28 and TRBJ2-7; tentative D call: TRBD2 (5 bases). The CDR3 runs 15 residues. CDR1 and CDR2 from the germline V gene are MDHEN and SYDVKM. The V end was cut by 3 bases, the J end by 6 bases, with 18 bases between. DNA of the CDR3: TGTGCCAGCAGTTTTAGAGGGCAGCCCGGAGTCGAGCAGTACTTC. Translating gives CASSFRGQPGVEQYF. The full variable domain, rest sourced from reference TRBV28 and TRBJ2-7, is DVKVTQSSRYLVKRTGEKVFLECVQDMDHENMFWYRQDPGLGLRLIYFSYDVKMKEKGDIPEGYSVSREKKERFSLILESASTNQTSMYLCASSFRGQPGVEQYFGPGTRLTVT.

This chain uses TRBV29-1 with TRBJ2-2; 8 positions match TRBD1. Unmatched junction bases numbered 4, after V lost 6 bases and J lost 1 base. The CDR3 has 14 amino acids. Germline loops: CDR1 SQVTM, CDR2 ANQGSEA. For the CDR3, the DNA is TGCAGCGTCGGAGGACAGGGGAACACCGGGGAGCTGTTTTTT. This gives the protein CSVGGQGNTGELFF.

In regard to this clone: Other nucleotide sequences in the sample specify the same CDR3. The CDR3 loop is CASSVDPITYEQYF. CDR3 sequence (DNA): TGTGCCAGCAGCGTAGACCCAATTACCTACGAGCAGTACTTC. The chain carries TRBV9 and TRBJ2-7; D is uncertain. Looked up from germline, CDR1 is SGDLS and CDR2 is YYNGEE. The V end was cut by 0 bases, the J end by 2 bases, with 9 bases between. CDR3 length: 14 residues.

The J gene is TRBJ2-1, the V gene TRBV4-1, with 14 bases lining up with TRBD2. Germline assignment: CDR1 MGHRA and CDR2 YSYEKL. The CDR3 extends over 20 amino acids. J was trimmed by 3 bases and V by 4 bases; bases with no gene match: 14. For the CDR3, the DNA is TGCGCCAGCAGCCCCCCCCCGGGACTAGCGGGAGAAGTTAACTACAATGAGCAGTTCTTC. As protein: CASSPPPGLAGEVNYNEQFF.

This sequence joins TRBV19 and TRBJ2-1; 11 bases align to TRBD2. V dropped 9 bases and J dropped 4; count of bases not matched to a gene: 5. The CDR3 runs to 14 residues. Per the germline V gene, CDR1 is LNHDA and CDR2 is SQIVND (reference sequence). The CDR3 protein is CASGTSGPYNEQFF. The CDR3 nucleotides are TGTGCCAGCGGGACTAGCGGCCCATACAATGAGCAGTTCTTC. The full variable domain, completed using reference TRBV19 and TRBJ2-1, is DGGITQSPKYLFRKEGQNVTLSCEQNLNHDAMYWYRQDPGQGLRLIYYSQIVNDFQKGDIAEGYSVSREKKESFPLTVTSAQKNPTAFYLCASGTSGPYNEQFFGPGTRLTVL.

This chain connects TRBV6-6 to TRBJ2-5; 13 bases map to TRBD2. V shed 6 bases and J 5 bases; nucleotides not matched to a gene: 3. The CDR3 is made up of 14 amino acids. Germline-derived CDR1 and CDR2 are MNHNY and SVGAGI (reference sequence). The CDR3 region is CASSRTSGSETQYF. CDR3 coding DNA: TGTGCCAGCAGCCGGACTAGCGGGAGTGAGACCCAGTACTTC.

The rearrangement links TRBV7-2 to TRBJ2-1; 8 bases match TRBD2. V was clipped by 0 bases and J by 4 bases; unmatched bases: 5. This CDR3 is 16 amino acids long. CDR1 SGHTA and CDR2 FQGNSA come from the germline V gene. CDR3 residues: CASSLAGASGYNEQFF. The CDR3 coding sequence is TGTGCCAGCAGCTTAGCGGGGGCTAGCGGGTACAATGAGCAGTTCTTC.

Notes on this clone: Within the sample, other DNA sequences also encode this same CDR3. The chain combines TRBV5-1 with TRBJ2-1; the D call may be TRBD1 or TRBD2 (6 bases each). The CDR3 extends over 13 amino acids. The V gene lost 4 bases and the J gene lost 9 bases, with 14 bases spanning the gap. CDR1 is SGHRS and CDR2 is YFSETQ in the germline V gene. The CDR3 DNA reads as TGCGCCAGCAGCCTTGTACAGGGAGGTGAGCAGTTCTTC. It is translated as CASSLVQGGEQFF.

This chain uses TRBV2 with TRBJ1-3, with TRBD1 as a possible D gene (5 bases). CDR1 SNHLY and CDR2 FYNNEI come from the germline V gene. V was shortened by 7 bases and J by 0 bases, with 16 bases between the two germline ends. The CDR3 is made up of 16 amino acids. CDR3 bases: TGTGCCAGCACCCCGGGACGGAGAAACTCTGGAAACACCATATATTTT. Protein product: CASTPGRRNSGNTIYF. The complete variable domain, with remaining parts taken from reference TRBV2 and TRBJ1-3, reads EPEVTQTPSHQVTQMGQEVILRCVPISNHLYFYWYRQILGQKVEFLVSFYNNEISEKSEIFDDQFSVERPDGSNFTLKIRSTKLEDSAMYFCASTPGRRNSGNTIYFGEGSWLTVV.

Comment on this clone: The junction and the germline gene differ at one end; a read error may be behind it. The rearrangement links TRBV7-9 to TRBJ1-4; D ambiguous. The CDR3 is 15 residues long. Germline V gene lookup returns CDR1 SEHNR and CDR2 FQNEAQ (reference sequence). This CDR3 reads CASSPRAGWREKLFF. CDR3 coding DNA: TGTGCCAGCAGCCCCCGCGCGGGTTGGAGGGAAAAGCTGTTTTTT.

V usage is TRBV11-2 and J usage is TRBJ2-7; D is uncertain. Germline CDR1 and CDR2: SGHAT and FQNNGV. The length of the CDR3 is 9 residues. Trimming pared 8 bases from V and 4 bases from J, leaving 3 bases between. This CDR3 reads CASWYEQYF. CDR3 sequence (DNA): TGTGCCAGCTGGTACGAGCAGTACTTC. Combining the CDR3 with reference TRBV11-2 and TRBJ2-7 gives the whole variable domain EAGVAQSPRYKIIEKRQSVAFWCNPISGHATLYWYQQILGQGPKLLIQFQNNGVVDDSQLPKDRFSAERLKGVDSTLKIQPAKLEDSAVYLCASWYEQYFGPGTRLTVT.

J is TRBJ2-7 and V is TRBV27; 8 nucleotides agree with TRBD2. V shed 2 bases, J shed 6 bases, and the junction held 6 bases outside the gene matches. The length of the CDR3 is 14 residues. Germline V gene data show CDR1 as MNHEY and CDR2 as SMNVEV (reference sequence). This CDR3 reads CASSLRGLGVEQYF. The CDR3 DNA follows: TGTGCCAGCAGTTTAAGGGGACTAGGGGTCGAGCAGTACTTC.

This chain connects TRBV5-1 to TRBJ2-7; 9 nucleotides line up with TRBD1. The CDR3 runs to 14 residues. The V segment lost 4 bases and the J segment 4 bases; nucleotides outside the gene matches: 6. Germline CDR1 SGHRS, CDR2 YFSETQ. Here the CDR3 DNA reads TGCGCCAGCAGCCCTGGGACAGGGAAGTACGAGCAGTACTTC. Amino acids: CASSPGTGKYEQYF.

CDR3 coding DNA: TGTGCCAGCTTGCGACAGGGCTCCTACGAGCAGTACTTC. It yields the protein CASLRQGSYEQYF. This chain connects TRBV7-9 to TRBJ2-7; 7 bases fit TRBD1. With 8 bases clipped from V and 0 bases from J, the junction kept 4 bases outside the gene matches. Germline CDR1 is SEHNR and CDR2 is FQNEAQ (reference sequence). CDR3 length equals 13 residues.

This clone occurred once. The chain couples TRBV11-2 to TRBJ2-2; D gene unclear. V gave up 4 bases and J gave up 2 bases, with 5 bases separating them. The CDR3 is made up of 13 amino acids. Germline CDR1 SGHAT, CDR2 FQNNGV. The CDR3 DNA follows: TGTGCCAGCAGCTACTATAACACCGGGGAGCTGTTTTTT. This encodes CASSYYNTGELFF.